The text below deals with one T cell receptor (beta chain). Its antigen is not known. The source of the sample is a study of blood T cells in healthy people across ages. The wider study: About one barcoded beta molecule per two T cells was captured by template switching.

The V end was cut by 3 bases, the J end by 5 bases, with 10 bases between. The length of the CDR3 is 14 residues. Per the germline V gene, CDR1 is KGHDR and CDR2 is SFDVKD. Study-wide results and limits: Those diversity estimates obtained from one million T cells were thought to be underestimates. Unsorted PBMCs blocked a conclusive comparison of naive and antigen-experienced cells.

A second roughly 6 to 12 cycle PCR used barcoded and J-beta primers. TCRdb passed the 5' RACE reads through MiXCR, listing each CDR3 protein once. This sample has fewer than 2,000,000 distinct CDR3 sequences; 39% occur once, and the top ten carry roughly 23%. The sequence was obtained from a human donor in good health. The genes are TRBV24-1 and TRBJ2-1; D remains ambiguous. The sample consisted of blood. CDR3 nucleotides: TGTGCCACCAGTGATCCTAGTATGGACAATGAGCAGTTCTTC. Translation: CATSDPSMDNEQFF.